This T cell receptor beta chain is drawn from a study of cytotoxic CD8 clonotypes in ibrutinib-treated CLL. Sequencing used immunoSEQ multiplex PCR; TCRdb keeps in-frame clones, though not all of them. The sample holds approximately 300,000 clones, about 80% seen once. Germline values: CDR1 SGHAT, CDR2 FQNNGV. The CDR3 runs to 13 residues. The V gene lost 8 bases and the J gene lost 5 bases, with 16 bases spanning the gap. Sequencing was performed on PBMCs, taken before ibrutinib treatment. The clonotype was recovered from a human donor with chronic lymphocytic leukemia. The chain carries TRBV11-2 and TRBJ2-7; D gene unclear. The CDR3 region is CASRPVGYHEQYF. CDR3 DNA: TGTGCCAGCCGACCCGTCGGCTACCACGAGCAGTACTTC.